Sequencing of this T cell receptor beta chain was carried out in a study of blood T cell repertoires in COVID-19. The CDR3 is made up of 13 amino acids. In germline, CDR1 is ENHRY, CDR2 SYGVKD. V lost 4 bases and J lost 3, with 9 bases in between. Sequencing was performed with immunoSEQ multiplex PCR; in TCRdb, only in-frame clones are kept and a portion is missing. This sample carries roughly 340,000 clones, 80% to 90% of them seen once, and the ten largest clones take approximately 1%. The chain couples TRBV10-3 to TRBJ1-2; D ambiguous. The origin of this receptor is a man aged 18 to 35 who had recovered from COVID-19. The sample consisted of PBMCs or T cells enriched from blood (not recorded which). This CDR3 is CAISGAQYYGYTF. The CDR3 nucleotides are TGTGCCATCAGTGGGGCCCAATACTATGGCTACACCTTC.